This T cell receptor (beta chain) was captured by sequencing in a study of T cells after yellow fever vaccination. V shed 6 bases, J shed 3 bases, and the junction held 5 bases outside the gene matches. Germline CDR1 and CDR2: ENHRY and SYGVKD. The CDR3 spans 14 residues. TCRdb fed the 5' RACE reads into MiXCR, producing one record per CDR3 protein. The sample comprises just under 600,000 distinct CDR3 sequences, approximately 13% of which are singletons, and about 14% rests with the top ten. This specimen consisted of PBMCs, obtained on the day of the yellow fever booster vaccination. This clonotype was obtained from a man under 40 who received the YFV17D yellow fever vaccine. This sequence joins TRBV10-3 and TRBJ1-5; 7 bases fit TRBD1. The CDR3 region is CAISGTDYNQPQHF. The DNA for the CDR3 is TGTGCCATCAGCGGGACAGATTACAATCAGCCCCAGCATTTT.